This T cell receptor beta chain was captured by sequencing in a study of T-cell memory formation after mild COVID-19. Whole-study results and caveats: The authors did not confirm SARS-CoV-2 specificity of second-wave clones peaking day 37. Some clones that responded were present in memory (sampled pre-infection), which suggests cross-reactive memory joined. Contracting CD4+ clones were located mainly in CM and EM, and CD8+ clones in EMRA.

Turning to this clonotype: Its antigen is unknown.

TCRdb used MiXCR to reprocess the 5' RACE reads, holding one entry per CDR3 protein. The data contain under 300,000 distinct CDR3 sequences, 9.4% of them singletons. Source material: PBMCs or a T cell subset sorted from them (not recorded which). The sequence was collected from a man younger than 35 who had mild COVID-19 (a few samples of this study predate the infection). Cell type and time point are not known.

The CDR3 sequence is CASSLVGEGTEAFF. Here the CDR3 DNA reads TGTGCCAGCAGTTTAGTAGGGGAGGGCACTGAAGCTTTCTTT. This rearrangement joins TRBV28 to TRBJ1-1, with D possibly TRBD1 on 5 matching bases. The germline V gene encodes CDR1 MDHEN and CDR2 SYDVKM. Between the trimmed V and J ends, which lost 2 bases and 4 bases, there was a span of 11 bases. The CDR3 loop spans 14 amino acids.